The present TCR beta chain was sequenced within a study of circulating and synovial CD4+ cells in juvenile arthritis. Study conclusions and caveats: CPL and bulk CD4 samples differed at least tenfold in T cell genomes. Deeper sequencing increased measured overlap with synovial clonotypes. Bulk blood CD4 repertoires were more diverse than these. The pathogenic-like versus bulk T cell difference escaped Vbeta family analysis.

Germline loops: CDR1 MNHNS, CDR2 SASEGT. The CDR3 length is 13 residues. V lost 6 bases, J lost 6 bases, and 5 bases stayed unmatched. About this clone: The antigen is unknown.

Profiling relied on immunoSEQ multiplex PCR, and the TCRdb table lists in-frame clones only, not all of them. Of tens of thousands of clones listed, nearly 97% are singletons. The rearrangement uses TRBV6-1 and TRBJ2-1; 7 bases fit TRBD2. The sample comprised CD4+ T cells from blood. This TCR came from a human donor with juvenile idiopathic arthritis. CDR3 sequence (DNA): TGTGCCAGCAGGGGCGGGAGAGGCAATGAGCAGTTCTTC. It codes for CASRGGRGNEQFF.